Listed below are T cell receptor beta chains from one sample, sequenced in a study of T cells in Graves' hyperthyroidism and ophthalmopathy. Each CDR3 protein is one row after TCRdb ran MiXCR on the multiplex PCR reads. Seen here are a few hundred thousand distinct CDR3 sequences, approximately 20% observed once, and the top ten hold around 3.4%. The sample taken for sequencing was blood. The origin of the receptors is a young woman with Graves' hyperthyroidism. The CDR3 runs from the conserved cysteine through the conserved F or W. The D gene is left open where the match is weak. Part of the rows lack a size; the others show once, few, many or a class for expanded clones.

CDR3: CATGRTNTGELFF
DNA: TGTGCCACCGGACGTACGAACACCGGGGAGCTGTTTTTT
size: many
V: TRBV6-5
D: NA
J: TRBJ2-2

CDR3: CASSLGQISITGELFF
DNA: TGTGCCAGCAGCTTAGGGCAGATATCAATTACCGGGGAGCTGTTTTTT
size: many
V: TRBV7-8
D: NA
J: TRBJ2-2

CDR3: CASSLEIRGYTF
DNA: TGTGCCAGCAGCTTAGAGATCCGGGGCTACACCTTC
size: many
V: TRBV7-9
D: NA
J: TRBJ1-2

CDR3: CASSSRTDPIAYGYTF
DNA: TGTGCCAGCTCATCAAGGACGGATCCCATTGCGTACGGCTACACCTTC
size: many
V: TRBV18
D: NA
J: TRBJ1-2

CDR3: CASSVAAGGQETQYF
DNA: TGTGCCAGCAGCGTAGCCGCGGGGGGCCAAGAGACCCAGTACTTC
size: many
V: TRBV9
D: TRBD2
J: TRBJ2-5

CDR3: CASSLRGDAYEQYF
DNA: TGCGCCAGCAGCTTGAGGGGGGATGCCTACGAGCAGTACTTC
size: many
V: TRBV5-1
D: NA
J: TRBJ2-7

CDR3: CASSWMRGQGTNTEAFF
DNA: TGCGCCAGCAGCTGGATGAGGGGACAGGGAACGAACACTGAAGCTTTCTTT
size: many
V: TRBV5-1
D: TRBD1
J: TRBJ1-1

CDR3: CASSFGTSYEQYF
DNA: TGTGCCAGCAGTTTTGGGACCTCCTACGAGCAGTACTTC
size: many
V: TRBV12-3/TRBV12-4
D: NA
J: TRBJ2-7

CDR3: CASSEGGITGELFF
DNA: TGTGCCAGCAGTGAAGGAGGAATCACCGGGGAGCTGTTTTTT
size: few
V: TRBV2
D: NA
J: TRBJ2-2

CDR3: CASSFAGPHTETFF
DNA: TGCGCCAGCAGCTTTGCAGGGCCCCACACTGAAACTTTCTTT
size: NA
V: TRBV5-1
D: NA
J: TRBJ1-1

CDR3: CTARGGHSYEQYF
DNA: TGCACCGCTCGCGGGGGCCACTCCTACGAGCAGTACTTC
size: many
V: TRBV20-1
D: NA
J: TRBJ2-7

CDR3: CASSTRGTEAFF
DNA: TGTGCCAGCAGCACGAGGGGAACTGAAGCTTTCTTT
size: many
V: TRBV7-9
D: NA
J: TRBJ1-1

CDR3: CASSQAPAGGRSYEQYF
DNA: TGTGCCAGCAGCCAAGCCCCAGCGGGGGGCCGTTCCTACGAGCAGTACTTC
size: many
V: TRBV3-1
D: TRBD2
J: TRBJ2-7

CDR3: CASSHSWGTGVVQETQYF
DNA: TGTGCCAGCAGTCACTCCTGGGGGACAGGGGTGGTGCAAGAGACCCAGTACTTC
size: many
V: TRBV12-3/TRBV12-4
D: TRBD1
J: TRBJ2-5

CDR3: CASSPRVGIGTGELFF
DNA: TGTGCCAGCAGCCCTAGGGTTGGAATTGGGACCGGGGAGCTGTTTTTT
size: NA
V: TRBV13
D: NA
J: TRBJ2-2

CDR3: CASTTGTGYEQYF
DNA: TGTGCCAGCACTACCGGGACAGGGTACGAGCAGTACTTC
size: medium-sized
V: TRBV11-2
D: TRBD1
J: TRBJ2-7

CDR3: CATSDRGSGGQPQHF
DNA: TGTGCCACCAGTGATAGAGGGAGTGGGGGTCAGCCCCAGCATTTT
size: many
V: TRBV24-1
D: NA
J: TRBJ1-5

CDR3: CATSDAFKLQETQYF
DNA: TGTGCCACCAGTGATGCCTTTAAACTTCAAGAGACCCAGTACTTC
size: many
V: TRBV24-1
D: NA
J: TRBJ2-5

CDR3: CASTGWITGELFF
DNA: TGTGCCAGCACGGGGTGGATCACCGGGGAGCTGTTTTTT
size: many
V: TRBV6-1
D: NA
J: TRBJ2-2

CDR3: CAIFNRDREETQYF
DNA: TGTGCCATATTCAACCGGGACAGGGAAGAGACCCAGTACTTC
size: many
V: TRBV6-4
D: TRBD1
J: TRBJ2-5

CDR3: CASSPSGEGNQPQHF
DNA: TGTGCCAGCAGCCCCTCAGGGGAGGGAAATCAGCCCCAGCATTTT
size: many
V: TRBV7-8
D: NA
J: TRBJ1-5

CDR3: CASSLRRSEQYF
DNA: TGTGCCAGCAGTTTAAGGCGGTCCGAGCAGTACTTC
size: many
V: TRBV12-3/TRBV12-4
D: NA
J: TRBJ2-7

CDR3: CATRLAYYEQYF
DNA: TGCGCAACGAGGCTAGCGTACTACGAGCAGTACTTC
size: many
V: TRBV5-1
D: NA
J: TRBJ2-7

CDR3: CASSYSRKAYYHKETQYF
DNA: TGTGCCAGCAGTTACTCTCGGAAGGCCTATTACCATAAAGAGACCCAGTACTTC
size: many
V: TRBV6-5
D: NA
J: TRBJ2-5

CDR3: CASSPGTSGKAYEQYF
DNA: TGTGCCAGCAGTCCTGGGACTAGCGGGAAAGCCTACGAGCAGTACTTC
size: once
V: TRBV12-3/TRBV12-4
D: TRBD2
J: TRBJ2-7

CDR3: CSARDLTGAGETQYF
DNA: TGCAGTGCTAGAGATCTTACAGGGGCAGGAGAGACCCAGTACTTC
size: once
V: TRBV20-1
D: TRBD1
J: TRBJ2-5

CDR3: CASSDFTYEQYF
DNA: TGCGCCAGCAGTGACTTTACCTACGAGCAGTACTTC
size: many
V: TRBV5-1
D: NA
J: TRBJ2-7

CDR3: CASTTETGSYEQYF
DNA: TGCGCCAGCACTACCGAGACGGGATCCTACGAGCAGTACTTC
size: many
V: TRBV5-1
D: NA
J: TRBJ2-7

CDR3: CASSFLQGGAGEAFF
DNA: TGTGCCAGCAGTTTTCTCCAGGGGGGGGCAGGTGAAGCTTTCTTT
size: NA
V: TRBV12-3/TRBV12-4
D: TRBD1
J: TRBJ1-1

CDR3: CASSLGSRTSLQETQYF
DNA: TGCGCCAGCAGCTTGGGTTCAAGGACTAGCCTACAAGAGACCCAGTACTTC
size: few
V: TRBV5-1
D: TRBD2
J: TRBJ2-5

CDR3: CASSQDEGNGNQPQHF
DNA: TGTGCCAGCAGCCAAGATGAGGGGAACGGCAATCAGCCCCAGCATTTT
size: many
V: TRBV4-2
D: NA
J: TRBJ1-5

CDR3: CASRTSGYGYTF
DNA: TGTGCCAGCAGGACTTCGGGCTATGGCTACACCTTC
size: many
V: TRBV6-1
D: NA
J: TRBJ1-2

CDR3: CASGPPPTGSREQYF
DNA: TGTGCTAGTGGTCCCCCCCCGACAGGGTCTAGAGAGCAGTACTTC
size: many
V: TRBV12-5
D: TRBD1
J: TRBJ2-7

CDR3: CASSPQTTPSYEQYF
DNA: TGTGCCAGCAGCCCGCAGACCACGCCATCCTACGAGCAGTACTTC
size: many
V: TRBV4-2
D: NA
J: TRBJ2-7

CDR3: CASSVVDRATTEAFF
DNA: TGTGCCAGCAGCGTAGTAGACAGGGCGACCACTGAAGCTTTCTTT
size: many
V: TRBV9
D: TRBD1
J: TRBJ1-1

CDR3: CASSEDRVNYGYTF
DNA: TGTGCCAGCAGTGAAGACAGGGTTAACTATGGCTACACCTTC
size: NA
V: TRBV6-1
D: NA
J: TRBJ1-2

CDR3: CASIARTGPEAFF
DNA: TGTGCCAGCATCGCCCGAACGGGCCCTGAAGCTTTCTTT
size: many
V: TRBV6-5
D: NA
J: TRBJ1-1

CDR3: CASSLGTARKNIQYF
DNA: TGTGCCAGCAGCTTAGGAACGGCCAGAAAAAACATTCAGTACTTC
size: many
V: TRBV11-2
D: NA
J: TRBJ2-4

CDR3: CASSLNRDETQYF
DNA: TGTGCCAGCAGCTTAAACAGGGACGAGACCCAGTACTTC
size: NA
V: TRBV7-2
D: NA
J: TRBJ2-5

CDR3: CASSPGTSGVEQYF
DNA: TGTGCCAGCAGCCCAGGGACTAGCGGGGTCGAGCAGTACTTC
size: many
V: TRBV7-2
D: TRBD2
J: TRBJ2-7

CDR3: CSVPKQGGTEAFF
DNA: TGCAGCGTGCCAAAACAGGGTGGCACTGAAGCTTTCTTT
size: many
V: TRBV29-1
D: NA
J: TRBJ1-1

CDR3: CASKIREPRETQYF
DNA: TGCGCCAGCAAGATCCGGGAGCCCAGGGAGACCCAGTACTTC
size: many
V: TRBV5-1
D: NA
J: TRBJ2-5